The 31 T cell receptor beta chains listed next were all sequenced from one sample in a study of early T cells in non-severe SARS-CoV-2 infection (dated by TCRdb to the early 2020s). Library creation used 5' RACE. The reads were generated on a NextSeq 500. The public reads were reprocessed in TCRdb via fastp at Q25 and MiXCR, keeping in-frame beta chains. All rows with the same CDR3 protein become a single entry with the most common DNA and genes. The sample data list under 65,000 distinct CDR3 sequences, and 12% of these were observed just once. The ten largest clones represent 9.1% of the sample. Sequencing was done on a sample of whole blood. Receptors originate from an adult who was a healthcare worker with PCR-confirmed SARS-CoV-2 infection or an uninfected control (not recorded which).

The chain joins TRBV11-2 to TRBJ1-4; D is uncertain. The germline V gene encodes CDR1 SGHAT and CDR2 FQNNGV. The CDR3 sequence is 16 residues long. V lost 1 base and J 0 bases, leaving 9 bases between the germline ends. CDR3 in DNA: TGTGCCAGCAGCTTAGGAGTAATCGCAACTAATGAAAAACTGTTTTTT. It translates to CASSLGVIATNEKLFF.

Worth noting for this clonotype: A much larger clonotype is one base distant, so this may be a read error. The rearrangement uses TRBV16 and TRBJ2-7; D gene ambiguous. V lost 0 bases to trimming and J lost 6 bases, with 9 bases between them. The germline V gene has CDR1 KGHSY and CDR2 FQNENV. The CDR3 covers 13 residues. The CDR3 region has the DNA TGTGCCAGCAGCCAATCGTGGGGTTTCGAGCAGTACTTC. It is translated as CASSQSWGFEQYF. Complete variable domain (other parts from reference TRBV16 and TRBJ2-7): GEEVAQTPKHLVRGEGQKAKLYCAPIKGHSYVFWYQQVLKNEFKFLISFQNENVFDETGMPKERFSAKCLPNSPCSLEIQATKLEDSAVYFCASSQSWGFEQYFGPGTRLTVT.

This clonotype was seen only a few times. The V call is TRBV7-9, the J call TRBJ2-7, with D possibly being TRBD2 (7 bases). The CDR3 runs 14 residues. Germline V gives CDR1 SEHNR, CDR2 FQNEAQ (reference sequence). V lost 0 bases and J 5 bases, leaving 11 bases between the germline ends. CDR3 sequence reads: CASSLAAGAHEQYF. The CDR3 DNA follows: TGTGCCAGCAGCTTAGCGGCGGGGGCACACGAGCAGTACTTC. The whole variable domain, filled in from reference TRBV7-9 and TRBJ2-7, reads DTGVSQNPRHKITKRGQNVTFRCDPISEHNRLYWYRQTLGQGPEFLTYFQNEAQLEKSRLLSDRFSAERPKGSFSTLEIQRTEQGDSAMYLCASSLAAGAHEQYFGPGTRLTVT.

In its sample, this clonotype was seen many times. V gene TRBV7-8 combines with J gene TRBJ1-5; D is uncertain. Germline CDR1 and CDR2: SGHVS and FQNEAQ. Trimming pared 7 bases from V and 2 bases from J, leaving 9 bases between. The CDR3 runs 13 residues. The CDR3 DNA reads TGTGCCAGCAACCGGGGAGGCAATCAGCCCCAGCATTTT. Protein: CASNRGGNQPQHF.

The chain links TRBV12-5 to TRBJ2-3, with D uncertain. V dropped 0 bases and J dropped 2 bases, with 12 bases sitting between them. Germline values: CDR1 LGHNT, CDR2 FRNRAP. This CDR3 has 16 amino acids. The CDR3 DNA follows: TGTGCTAGTGGTTTGGTGATTTCGGTGGACACAGATACGCAGTATTTT. Translation gives CASGLVISVDTDTQYF.

V usage is TRBV4-2 and J usage is TRBJ2-1, with 10 nucleotides matching TRBD2. The V and J ends lost 0 bases and 6 bases, in that order; junction bases with no gene match: 11. CDR3 length: 18 residues. Germline V CDR1 and CDR2: LGHNA, YNFKEQ. CDR3 region: CASSQERIAGGLRNEQFF. CDR3 nucleotides: TGTGCCAGCAGCCAAGAGCGGATAGCGGGAGGTCTTCGCAATGAGCAGTTCTTC.

In its sample, this clonotype was seen a few times. The chain links TRBV9 to TRBJ2-1, with D maybe TRBD2 (5 bases). Germline V gives CDR1 SGDLS, CDR2 YYNGEE. This CDR3 is 15 amino acids long. V shed 0 bases and J shed 8 bases, with 15 bases lying between them. CDR3 sequence (DNA): TGTGCCAGCAGCGTAGCAGGCCCGCTGGGAGATGAGCAGTTCTTC. Translated, it gives CASSVAGPLGDEQFF. The variable domain in full, with the rest retrieved from reference TRBV9 and TRBJ2-1, is DSGVTQTPKHLITATGQRVTLRCSPRSGDLSVYWYQQSLDQGLQFLIQYYNGEERAKGNILERFSAQQFPDLHSELNLSSLELGDSALYFCASSVAGPLGDEQFFGPGTRLTVL.

The rearrangement uses TRBV9 and TRBJ2-3; no firm D call. Per germline, CDR1 SGDLS and CDR2 YYNGEE. The length of the CDR3 is 15 residues. V lost 0 bases and J 6 bases, leaving 14 bases between the germline ends. The CDR3, as DNA: TGTGCCAGCAGCGTAGACCTTAATATTGTCGATACGCAGTATTTT. It is translated as CASSVDLNIVDTQYF. Full variable domain (outside the CDR3, taken from reference TRBV9 and TRBJ2-3): DSGVTQTPKHLITATGQRVTLRCSPRSGDLSVYWYQQSLDQGLQFLIQYYNGEERAKGNILERFSAQQFPDLHSELNLSSLELGDSALYFCASSVDLNIVDTQYFGPGTRLTVL.

There are many counts of this clonotype. The rearrangement joins TRBV28 to TRBJ2-1; a possible D gene is TRBD2 (6 bases). The CDR3 runs 14 residues. Germline CDR1 MDHEN, CDR2 SYDVKM. Deletions cut 3 bases from V and 7 bases from J, with 13 bases between. The CDR3 region has the DNA TGTGCCAGCAGTTTCCCCAGCGGGCGTAATGAGCAGTTCTTC. Translated: CASSFPSGRNEQFF. The whole variable domain, remainder taken from reference TRBV28 and TRBJ2-1, is DVKVTQSSRYLVKRTGEKVFLECVQDMDHENMFWYRQDPGLGLRLIYFSYDVKMKEKGDIPEGYSVSREKKERFSLILESASTNQTSMYLCASSFPSGRNEQFFGPGTRLTVL.

This clonotype occurred many times. The V gene is TRBV7-9, the J gene TRBJ2-7; 7 bases fit TRBD2. CDR3 size: 12 residues. V lost 1 base and J lost 6; bases outside the gene matches: 0. Germline-derived CDR1 and CDR2 are SEHNR and FQNEAQ (reference sequence). The CDR3 DNA sequence: TGTGCCAGCAGCTTAGGCGGGGGCGAGCAGTACTTC. Translation gives CASSLGGGEQYF. The whole variable domain, remainder taken from reference TRBV7-9 and TRBJ2-7, is DTGVSQNPRHKITKRGQNVTFRCDPISEHNRLYWYRQTLGQGPEFLTYFQNEAQLEKSRLLSDRFSAERPKGSFSTLEIQRTEQGDSAMYLCASSLGGGEQYFGPGTRLTVT.

V usage is TRBV12-3 or TRBV12-4 and J usage is TRBJ2-3; 7 bases are a match to TRBD2. The V gene end was trimmed by 3 bases and the J gene end by 6 bases; junction bases not matched to a gene: 6. The length of the CDR3 is 14 residues. The chain's CDR3 is CASSLRQGGDTQYF. The CDR3 DNA reads TGTGCCAGCAGTTTGCGGCAGGGAGGGGATACGCAGTATTTT.

The J gene is TRBJ2-7, the V gene TRBV19; TRBD1 aligns across 8 bases. The CDR3 is 12 residues long. CDR1 is LNHDA, CDR2 SQIVND, per germline (reference sequence). V trimming: 6 bases; J trimming: 5 bases; junction bases outside the gene matches: 3. The CDR3 DNA reads as TGTGCCAGTAGCCAGGGGGCCCACGAGCAGTACTTC. It specifies CASSQGAHEQYF.

V gene TRBV9 combines with J gene TRBJ2-6, with D unresolved. Germline loops: CDR1 SGDLS, CDR2 YYNGEE. The CDR3 consists of 15 residues. V lost 4 bases to trimming and J lost 1 base, with 9 bases between them. The CDR3 sequence is CASSPARSGANVLTF. In DNA, the CDR3 is TGTGCCAGCAGCCCAGCCCGTTCTGGGGCCAACGTCCTGACTTTC.

This clonotype was counted a single time. The rearrangement links TRBV5-1 to TRBJ1-1, with 9 nucleotides matching TRBD1. The CDR3 covers 22 residues. V lost 3 bases to trimming and J lost 2 bases; unmatched junction nucleotides: 26. CDR1 is SGHRS and CDR2 is YFSETQ in the germline V gene. CDR3 protein: CASSSGQGHGPTLSRPNTEAFF. CDR3 DNA: TGCGCCAGCAGCTCTGGACAGGGGCACGGCCCAACACTGTCACGGCCCAACACTGAAGCTTTCTTT. Full variable domain (rest looked up from reference TRBV5-1 and TRBJ1-1): KAGVTQTPRYLIKTRGQQVTLSCSPISGHRSVSWYQQTPGQGLQFLFEYFSETQRNKGNFPGRFSGRQFSNSRSEMNVSTLELGDSALYLCASSSGQGHGPTLSRPNTEAFFGQGTRLTVV.

This clonotype was seen repeatedly, ten times or more. The chain combines TRBV11-3 with TRBJ2-1; no definite D call. CDR1 SGHNT and CDR2 YENEEA come from the germline V gene. The V end was cut by 3 bases, the J end by 5 bases, with 8 bases between. This CDR3 spans 13 amino acids. Written as DNA, the CDR3 is TGTGCCAGCAGCTTGCCTAACAACAATGAGCAGTTCTTC. It yields the protein CASSLPNNNEQFF.

CDR3 DNA sequence: TGCAGTGCTAGAAGGACTAGCGGGAGCCGTAGCACAGATACGCAGTATTTT. Its translation is CSARRTSGSRSTDTQYF. V usage is TRBV20-1 and J usage is TRBJ2-3; 13 bases fit TRBD2. The germline V gene has CDR1 DFQATT and CDR2 SNEGSKA (reference sequence). Trimming removed 2 bases from V and 0 bases from J; junction bases left unmatched: 5. The CDR3 extends over 17 amino acids.

V is TRBV7-2 and J is TRBJ2-7; D is perhaps TRBD2 (5 bases). Trimming cost V 5 bases and J 1 base, with 9 bases left between them. From germline, CDR1 is SGHTA and CDR2 FQGNSA. This CDR3 is 13 amino acids long. The CDR3 reads CASSESGSYEQYF. Here the CDR3 DNA reads TGTGCCAGCAGCGAAAGCGGTTCCTACGAGCAGTACTTC. Together with reference TRBV7-2 and TRBJ2-7, the CDR3 gives the full variable domain: GAGVSQSPSNKVTEKGKDVELRCDPISGHTALYWYRQSLGQGLEFLIYFQGNSAPDKSGLPSDRFSAERTGGSVSTLTIQRTQQEDSAVYLCASSESGSYEQYFGPGTRLTVT.

This clonotype was seen at least ten times. V gene TRBV7-2 combines with J gene TRBJ2-7; tentative D call: TRBD1 (6 bases). V was pared by 5 bases and J by 3 bases, with 14 bases between. CDR1 and CDR2 from the germline V gene are SGHTA and FQGNSA. The CDR3 consists of 14 residues. Here the CDR3 reads CASSPPTGYYEQYF. The CDR3, as DNA: TGTGCCAGCAGCCCCCCTACAGGGTACTACGAGCAGTACTTC.

The chain uses TRBV3-1 and TRBJ1-1; D is unresolved. V lost 1 base to trimming and J lost 7 bases, with 10 bases between them. The CDR3 runs 13 residues. CDR1 LGHDT and CDR2 YNNKEL come from the germline V gene (reference sequence). DNA for the CDR3: TGTGCCAGCAGCCAAGTGCGGGGTGGTGAAGCTTTCTTT. It specifies CASSQVRGGEAFF.

This clonotype was found many times. The chain carries TRBV20-1 and TRBJ2-5; 10 bases line up with TRBD2. There are 16 residues in the CDR3. With V trimmed by 1 base and J by 0 bases, 5 bases remained unmatched. Per the germline V gene, CDR1 is DFQATT and CDR2 is SNEGSKA (reference sequence). This CDR3 reads CSARVAGGLYQETQYF. CDR3 sequence (DNA): TGCAGTGCTAGAGTAGCGGGGGGACTGTACCAAGAGACCCAGTACTTC.

This clonotype was seen ten or more times. The V call is TRBV19, the J call TRBJ2-3; D is tentatively TRBD1 or TRBD2 (5 bases each). CDR1 is LNHDA, CDR2 SQIVND, per germline (reference sequence). Trimming removed 5 bases at V and 2 bases at J, with 14 bases between. The length of the CDR3 is 15 residues. CDR3: CASSRAGSLTDTQYF. In nucleotides, the CDR3 is TGTGCCAGTAGTCGTGCAGGGAGCCTCACAGATACGCAGTATTTT.

This clonotype was seen repeatedly, ten times or more. V is TRBV19 and J is TRBJ1-5; 10 nucleotides align to TRBD1. Trimming at V came to 5 bases and at J to 4 bases, leaving 8 bases not matched to a gene. Germline V lookup: CDR1 LNHDA, CDR2 SQIVND (reference sequence). The CDR3 sequence is 16 residues long. CDR3 sequence (DNA): TGTGCCAGTAGTCCTCGGGACAGGGGACTTAATCAGCCCCAGCATTTT. This sequence encodes CASSPRDRGLNQPQHF.

The chain joins TRBV11-2 to TRBJ2-2; no definite D call. The CDR3 loop spans 15 amino acids. CDR1 and CDR2 (germline): SGHAT, FQNNGV. The germline V and J ends were trimmed by 4 bases and 3 bases, with 12 bases remaining between them. CDR3 sequence reads: CASSSHWSDTGELFF. CDR3 coding DNA: TGTGCCAGCAGCTCTCATTGGTCGGACACCGGGGAGCTGTTTTTT.

This chain links TRBV5-6 with TRBJ1-1; tentatively, D is TRBD1 (6 bases). There are 17 residues in the CDR3. V lost 3 bases, J lost 1 base, and 19 bases lay in between. Germline CDR1 SGHDT, CDR2 YYEEEE. CDR3 in amino acids: CASSSTTRGARNTEAFF. For the CDR3, the DNA is TGTGCCAGCAGCTCCACAACCAGGGGCGCAAGGAACACTGAAGCTTTCTTT.

The sample holds many counts of this clonotype. An end of the junction differs from the germline gene, which may be a read error. This chain links TRBV6-5 with TRBJ1-1; D remains ambiguous. The CDR3 contains 15 residues. CDR1 and CDR2 (germline): MNHEY, SVGAGI. The DNA of the CDR3 is TGTGCCAGCAGGCTCGACGGTAGGGTGTACACTGAAGTTTTCTTT. Protein sequence: CASRLDGRVYTEVFF.

This clonotype was found a few times. V usage is TRBV20-1 and J usage is TRBJ2-1; D not resolved. The CDR3 runs 15 residues. Germline V gene data show CDR1 as DFQATT and CDR2 as SNEGSKA (reference sequence). Trimming shortened V by 5 bases and J by 7 bases, and 21 bases separated the two germline ends. CDR3 nucleotides: TGCAGTGCTTACCCGGTGGCAGGTAGAAGGAATGAGCAGTTCTTC. Translation: CSAYPVAGRRNEQFF.

This clonotype was counted only a few times. The chain uses TRBV28 and TRBJ2-3; 7 bases agree with TRBD2. The J segment lost 1 base and the V segment lost 3 bases, leaving 1 base of the junction unmatched. The CDR3 covers 14 residues. The germline V gene encodes CDR1 MDHEN and CDR2 SYDVKM. CDR3 loop: CASSFAGGTDTQYF. DNA for the CDR3: TGTGCCAGCAGTTTCGCGGGGGGCACAGATACGCAGTATTTT.

There are a few counts of this clonotype. The gene calls are TRBV6-1 and TRBJ2-7, with 9 bases matching TRBD2. This CDR3 is built from 13 residues. Trimming at V came to 7 bases and at J to 6 bases, leaving 7 bases not matched to a gene. Germline CDR1 reads MNHNS; CDR2 reads SASEGT. The CDR3 is CASIGGRALEQYF. In nucleotides, the CDR3 is TGTGCCAGCATAGGCGGGAGGGCCCTCGAGCAGTACTTC.

This clonotype was recorded at least ten times. The rearrangement uses TRBV7-9 and TRBJ1-4; tentatively, D is TRBD1 (5 bases). Germline V gene data show CDR1 as SEHNR and CDR2 as FQNEAQ (reference sequence). The CDR3 loop spans 16 amino acids. Trimming removed 1 base from V and 0 bases from J, with 9 bases in between. CDR3 nucleotide sequence: TGTGCCAGCAGCTTAGGGACAATTGCAACTAATGAAAAACTGTTTTTT. As protein: CASSLGTIATNEKLFF.

This clonotype turned up a few times. V and J are TRBV10-3 and TRBJ1-1, with D hard to call. This CDR3 region has 12 residues. V was pared by 4 bases and J by 5 bases, with 8 bases between. Germline values: CDR1 ENHRY, CDR2 SYGVKD. The CDR3 nucleotides read TGTGCCATCAGTGTGGACGGGACTGAAGCTTTCTTT. It translates to CAISVDGTEAFF.

The chain employs TRBV12-3 or TRBV12-4 and TRBJ1-1, with unresolved D. This CDR3 contains 11 residues. The ends were cut back, 5 bases at V and 10 bases at J, with 11 bases in the middle. CDR3 coding DNA: TGTGCCAGCAGTGCTTCTATTCGAGCTTTCTTT. The encoded protein is CASSASIRAFF.